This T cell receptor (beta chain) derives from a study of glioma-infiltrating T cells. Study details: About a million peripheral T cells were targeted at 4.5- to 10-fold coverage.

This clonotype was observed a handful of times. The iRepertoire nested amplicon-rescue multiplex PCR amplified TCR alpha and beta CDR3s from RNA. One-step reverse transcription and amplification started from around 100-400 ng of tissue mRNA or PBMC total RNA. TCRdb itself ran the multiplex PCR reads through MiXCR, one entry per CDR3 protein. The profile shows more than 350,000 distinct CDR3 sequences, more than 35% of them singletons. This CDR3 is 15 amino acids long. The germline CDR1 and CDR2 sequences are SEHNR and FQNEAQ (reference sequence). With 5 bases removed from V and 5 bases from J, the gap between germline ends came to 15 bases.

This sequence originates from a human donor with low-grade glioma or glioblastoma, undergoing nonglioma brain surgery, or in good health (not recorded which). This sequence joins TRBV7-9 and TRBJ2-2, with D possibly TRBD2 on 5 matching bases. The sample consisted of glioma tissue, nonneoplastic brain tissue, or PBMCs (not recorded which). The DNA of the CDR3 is TGTGCCAGCAGCGACGCGGGCGAAGGTACCGGGGAGCTGTTTTTT. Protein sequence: CASSDAGEGTGELFF.